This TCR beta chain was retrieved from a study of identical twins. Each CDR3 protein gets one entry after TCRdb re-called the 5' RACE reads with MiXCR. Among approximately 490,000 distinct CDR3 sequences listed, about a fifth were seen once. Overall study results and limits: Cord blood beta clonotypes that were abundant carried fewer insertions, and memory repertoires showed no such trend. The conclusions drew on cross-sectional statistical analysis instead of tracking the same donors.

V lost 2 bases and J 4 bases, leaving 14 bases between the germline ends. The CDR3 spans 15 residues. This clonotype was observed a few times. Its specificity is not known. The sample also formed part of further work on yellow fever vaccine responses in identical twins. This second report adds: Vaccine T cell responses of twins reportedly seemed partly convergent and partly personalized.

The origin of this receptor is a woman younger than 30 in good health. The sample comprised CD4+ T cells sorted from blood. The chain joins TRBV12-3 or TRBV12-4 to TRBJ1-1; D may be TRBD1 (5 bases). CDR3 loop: CASSLRAGKVTEAFF. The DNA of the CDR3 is TGTGCCAGCAGTTTAAGGGCAGGGAAGGTCACTGAAGCTTTCTTT.